This T cell receptor beta chain was sequenced in a study of T cell responses to AZD1222 COVID-19 vaccine. Findings and limits, study-wide: The CD4 TCRs associated with vaccination extended across spike and predominated at 160-218 and 743-854.

On this clone: Its antigen is unknown.

Measured with immunoSEQ multiplex PCR; TCRdb has only the in-frame clones, and not every one. The repertoire holds fewer than 90,000 clones, with just over 90% as singletons. This TCR was sampled from an adult who received the AZD1222 COVID-19 vaccine. The sequencing used peripheral blood, collected 28 days after the second AZD1222 dose.

The CDR3 region has the DNA TGTGCCAGCAGCTTGGCGGTGGGATTTAGCTATGGCTACACCTTC. It encodes CASSLAVGFSYGYTF. This sequence joins TRBV5-4 and TRBJ1-2; D unclear. Germline CDR1 SGHNT, CDR2 YYREEE (reference sequence). This CDR3 contains 15 residues. Trimming removed 0 bases from V and 4 bases from J, with 13 bases in between.